The clone carrying this T cell receptor (beta chain) was seen at least ten times. Antigen: not known. V gave up 7 bases and J gave up 3 bases, with 15 bases separating them. The CDR3 runs to 14 residues. The germline V gene encodes CDR1 MDHEN and CDR2 SYDVKM. The protocol attached unique molecular identifiers to individual cDNA molecules. TCRdb redid the calling of the 5' RACE reads with MiXCR, one entry per CDR3 protein. The data show roughly 48,000 distinct CDR3 sequences, approximately 5.6% seen once. This entry is derived from a study of early T cells in non-severe SARS-CoV-2 infection. Overall study findings and caveats: Database matching using VDJdb favored anti-spike CD8 responses, with private and CD4 specificities left missing.

The rearrangement joins TRBV28 to TRBJ2-5; perhaps TRBD2 as D (5 bases). The sequencing input was whole blood. The receptor was isolated from an adult who was a healthcare worker with PCR-confirmed SARS-CoV-2 infection or an uninfected control (not recorded which). The CDR3 DNA reads TGTGCCAGCACCCTCGCAGCGGTAAAAGAGACCCAGTACTTC. It codes for CASTLAAVKETQYF.